This entry concerns a single T cell receptor beta chain. The target antigen is unknown. J was trimmed by 5 bases and V by 3 bases; bases with no gene match: 12. The CDR3 sequence is 16 residues long. The data were obtained in a study of identical twins. TCRdb independently ran MiXCR on the 5' RACE reads; one entry per CDR3 protein. The table lists fewer than 250,000 distinct CDR3 sequences, 6.5% to 9% of them singletons. Study-level findings and limits: Weaker excess sharing between twins was seen in beta out-of-frame sequences. In cord blood, abundant beta clonotypes had fewer insertions; memory showed no trend. The study reached conclusions through statistical analysis that was cross-sectional, not following the same donors.

The same sample was also used in a study of yellow fever vaccine responses in identical twins. That study reports: The authors reported partly convergent, partly personalized vaccine responses in identical twins.

The chain combines TRBV12-3 or TRBV12-4 with TRBJ2-5; 7 bases align to TRBD2. The sample consisted of CD8+ T cells sorted from blood. The sequence was collected from a woman aged 18-29 years in good health. The CDR3 sequence: CASSFVAGAWGETQYF. The DNA for the CDR3 is TGTGCCAGCAGTTTCGTTGCGGGAGCGTGGGGGGAGACCCAGTACTTC.